The 10 T cell receptor beta chains reported below all come from one sample, sequenced in a study of cytomegalovirus exposure and HLA in healthy donors (dated by TCRdb to 2017 to 2019). Receptors were amplified or captured by the immunoSEQ multiplex PCR assay. For the multiplex PCR, a mixture combining 60 forward primers for TCR Vbeta segments and 13 reverse primers for TCR Jbeta segments was used. TCRdb took over this immuneACCESS table, retaining in-frame rearrangements with V and J assigned. Such tables are incomplete; in checked studies, under half of the missing clones stem from an unresolved V gene, and the remainder is unexplained. This sample's table has entries for about 170,000 clones. The ten top clones hold 0.65% to 0.9% of the sample. Material for sequencing was PBMCs. The source is a woman aged 18-30 years in good health and CMV-seropositive.

This chain links TRBV21-1 with TRBJ2-7; the D call in the table, TRBD1, was not verified against the DNA. TRBV21-1 is a pseudogene. The CDR3 is 16 amino acids. Here the CDR3 DNA reads TGTGCCAGCAGCAAAGAAGAGGGGGCGAGGCCCTACGAGCAGTACTTC. Protein: CASSKEEGARPYEQYF.

The chain carries TRBV5-1 and TRBJ2-7, with 12 bases that match TRBD2. Germline trimming cut 4 bases from V and 0 bases from J; bases unmatched to any gene: 5. CDR1 SGHRS and CDR2 YFSETQ come from the germline V gene. The CDR3 is made up of 16 amino acids. The CDR3 DNA is TGCGCCAGCAGCCGGACTAGCGGGACCCTCTCCTACGAGCAGTACTTC. It encodes CASSRTSGTLSYEQYF.

The chain recombines TRBV29-1 with TRBJ2-1, with 13 bases aligning to TRBD2. With 5 bases clipped from V and 8 bases from J, the junction kept 15 bases outside the gene matches. CDR3 length equals 17 residues. Germline values: CDR1 SQVTM, CDR2 ANQGSEA. The CDR3 reads CSVRGLTGTSGIYEQFF. The CDR3 DNA sequence: TGCAGCGTTAGGGGCCTAACCGGGACTAGCGGGATCTATGAGCAGTTCTTC.

The gene calls are TRBV5-1 and TRBJ1-1; 8 bases line up with TRBD1. CDR1 is SGHRS, CDR2 YFSETQ, per germline. The ends lost 1 base at V and 8 bases at J; junction bases unmatched: 4. CDR3 length: 13 residues. The CDR3 DNA follows: TGCGCCAGCAGCTTGTCACAGGGGGTAGAAGCTTTCTTT. It translates to CASSLSQGVEAFF.

The rearrangement joins TRBV5-1 to TRBJ2-1; weak D call: TRBD2 (6 bases). The germline V gene encodes CDR1 SGHRS and CDR2 YFSETQ. V was shortened by 7 bases and J by 4 bases, with 18 bases between the two germline ends. The CDR3 covers 15 residues. The CDR3 spells CASAFQGLSYNEQFF. CDR3 coding DNA: TGCGCCAGCGCTTTTCAGGGACTTTCTTACAATGAGCAGTTCTTC.

Remarks on this clone: Germline and junction disagree at one end, which may indicate a read error. The CDR3 protein is CVWSRQGLIGNTIYF. Here the CDR3 DNA reads TGTGTCTGGAGTCGACAGGGACTCATTGGAAACACCATATATTTT. The V call is TRBV30, the J call TRBJ1-3; 7 bases map to TRBD1. Germline V gene lookup returns CDR1 GTSNPN and CDR2 SVGIG (reference sequence). This CDR3 spans 15 amino acids.

The genes are TRBV19 and TRBJ1-2, with a tentative D call TRBD1 (6 bases). V was pared by 1 base and J by 3 bases, with 9 bases between. CDR3 length equals 14 residues. Per germline, CDR1 LNHDA and CDR2 SQIVND (reference sequence). The CDR3 region is CASSIAQGDYGYTF. The CDR3, as DNA: TGTGCCAGTAGTATAGCACAGGGCGACTATGGCTACACCTTC. Drawing the rest from reference TRBV19 and TRBJ1-2, the complete variable domain is DGGITQSPKYLFRKEGQNVTLSCEQNLNHDAMYWYRQDPGQGLRLIYYSQIVNDFQKGDIAEGYSVSREKKESFPLTVTSAQKNPTAFYLCASSIAQGDYGYTFGSGTRLTVV.

The chain links TRBV11-1 to TRBJ2-7; 9 nucleotides agree with TRBD2. The CDR3 has 15 residues. Germline values: CDR1 SGHAT, CDR2 FQDESV (reference sequence). V was pared by 5 bases and J by 4 bases, with 9 bases of the junction left unmatched. The CDR3 protein is CASSPRRTSAYEQYF. The CDR3 DNA follows: TGTGCCAGCAGCCCTAGGAGGACTAGCGCGTACGAGCAGTACTTC.

The chain is built from TRBV4-1 and TRBJ2-5; 10 bases map to TRBD2. The J call may be incorrect, as the DNA end agrees better with TRBJ2-7. This CDR3 comprises 15 residues. Germline lookup yields CDR1 MGHRA and CDR2 YSYEKL. The CDR3 region is CASSLTSGSSYEQYF. For the CDR3, the DNA is TGCGCCAGCAGCCTGACTAGCGGGTCCTCCTACGAGCAGTACTTC.

The rearrangement links TRBV18 to TRBJ2-7; the match to TRBD2 covers 10 bases. The ends lost 4 bases at V and 2 bases at J; junction bases unmatched: 5. This CDR3 contains 15 residues. Germline assignment: CDR1 KGHSH and CDR2 LQKENI. CDR3 DNA: TGTGCCAGCTCACATGGACTAGCGGCTACCTACGAGCAGTACTTC. The encoded protein is CASSHGLAATYEQYF.